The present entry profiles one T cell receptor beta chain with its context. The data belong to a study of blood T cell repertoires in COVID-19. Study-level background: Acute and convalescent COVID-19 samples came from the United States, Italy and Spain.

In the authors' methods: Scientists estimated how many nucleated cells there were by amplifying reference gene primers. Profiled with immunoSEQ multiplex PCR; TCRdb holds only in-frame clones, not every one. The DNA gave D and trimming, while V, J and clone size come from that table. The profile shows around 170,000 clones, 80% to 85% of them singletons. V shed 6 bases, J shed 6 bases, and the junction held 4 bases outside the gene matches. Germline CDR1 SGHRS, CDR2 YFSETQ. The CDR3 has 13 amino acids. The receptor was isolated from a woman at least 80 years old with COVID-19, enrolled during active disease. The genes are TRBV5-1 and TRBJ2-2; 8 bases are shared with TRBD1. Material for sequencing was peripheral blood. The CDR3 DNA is TGCGCCAGCACGGACAGGGAGCCCGGGGAGCTGTTTTTT. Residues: CASTDREPGELFF.